A single sample gave rise to the 11 T cell receptor beta chains below, sequenced in a study of regulatory T cells in long-lasting Graves disease. Building of the TCR beta libraries involved iRepertoire HTBI primers and Arm-PCR of CDR3 regions. TCRdb ran MiXCR on the multiplex PCR reads and lists one entry per CDR3 protein. The data hold fewer than 500,000 distinct CDR3 sequences, with roughly 16% observed a single time. The time point is: newly diagnosed GD, antithyroid drugs for less than 3 months. Scientists built the TCR library using RNA that was extracted from PBMCs. These sequences were also reported in another study, on T cells in Graves' hyperthyroidism and ophthalmopathy.

The input for sequencing was peripheral blood mononuclear cells (PBMCs), taken at new diagnosis, from a patient treated with antithyroid drugs. The receptors originated from a man aged 35 to 55 with Graves disease.

This clonotype has ten or more counts. The rearrangement uses TRBV12-5 and TRBJ2-3; 7 bases match TRBD2. J gave up 2 bases and V 0 bases, and 5 bases lay outside the gene matches. The V gene's germline CDR1 is LGHNT and CDR2 FRNRAP. The CDR3 has 16 amino acids. The CDR3 loop is CASGLVLSGNTDTQYF. As DNA, the CDR3 is TGTGCTAGTGGTTTGGTACTCAGCGGGAACACAGATACGCAGTATTTT.

The J gene is TRBJ2-1, the V gene TRBV9; 7 bases fit TRBD2. TRBJ2-5 explains the end of the DNA better; the J call may be wrong. CDR3 length equals 16 residues. CDR1 and CDR2 (germline): SGDLS, YYNGEE. The CDR3: CASSVMGSSGQETQYF. The CDR3 DNA is TGTGCCAGCAGCGTAATGGGGTCTAGCGGCCAAGAGACCCAGTACTTC.

The V gene is TRBV7-9, the J gene TRBJ1-6; TRBD1 matches 11 bases. Unmatched junction bases numbered 10, after V lost 5 bases and J lost 10 bases. The germline V gene has CDR1 SEHNR and CDR2 FQNEAQ (reference sequence). CDR3 length equals 16 residues. CDR3 DNA: TGTGCCAGCAGCACAACCGGACAGGGGGCGCGGTCACCCCTCCACTTT. Its translation: CASSTTGQGARSPLHF.

This clonotype was seen a few times. This sequence joins TRBV19 and TRBJ2-1; TRBD2 is a possible D gene (6 bases). Germline assignment: CDR1 LNHDA and CDR2 SQIVND (reference sequence). The V end lost 2 bases, the J end lost 8 bases, and 16 bases lay between the germline ends. The CDR3 contains 15 residues. Written as DNA, the CDR3 is TGTGCCAGTAGTATACCTGGAGGGCCGGTTGATGAGCAGTTCTTC. Translation gives CASSIPGGPVDEQFF.

This clonotype has a count of ten or more. This chain joins TRBV9 and TRBJ2-3; D is perhaps TRBD1 or TRBD2 (5 bases each). Trimming removed 2 bases at V and 3 bases at J, with 16 bases between. Germline-derived CDR1 and CDR2 are SGDLS and YYNGEE. This CDR3 region has 16 residues. CDR3 residues: CASSVSGRGRTDTQYF. CDR3 sequence (DNA): TGTGCCAGCAGCGTGAGCGGTAGGGGACGGACAGATACGCAGTATTTT.

This clonotype was seen ten or more times. The rearrangement joins TRBV15 to TRBJ2-5, with 8 bases lining up with TRBD1. The CDR3 spans 14 residues. With V trimmed by 0 bases and J by 5 bases, 2 bases remained unmatched. Germline V gene lookup returns CDR1 LNHNV and CDR2 YYDKDF (reference sequence). CDR3 region: CATSRDRGRETQYF. In nucleotides, the CDR3 is TGTGCCACCAGCAGAGACAGGGGGCGGGAGACCCAGTACTTC.

This clonotype was detected ten times or more. J is TRBJ1-4 and V is TRBV2; 7 nucleotides match TRBD1. J was trimmed by 17 bases and V by 6 bases; bases with no gene match: 9. The CDR3 is made up of 11 amino acids. The germline V gene encodes CDR1 SNHLY and CDR2 FYNNEI. The CDR3 reads CASSYDRAVFF. For the CDR3, the DNA is TGTGCCAGCAGCTATGACAGGGCCGTTTTTTTT.

This clonotype has more than one count but fewer than ten. The J gene is TRBJ2-1, the V gene TRBV2; 7 positions match TRBD1. V shed 0 bases, J shed 6 bases, and the junction held 8 bases outside the gene matches. CDR1 and CDR2 from the germline V gene are SNHLY and FYNNEI. This CDR3 is built from 16 residues. CDR3 coding DNA: TGTGCCAGCAGTGAAGCGGGGACAGCAATACTCAATGAGCAGTTCTTC. Its protein is CASSEAGTAILNEQFF.

Turning to this clonotype: A single base separates this from a much larger clone, so it may be a read error. This chain uses TRBV5-1 with TRBJ2-1; 8 bases line up with TRBD2. The CDR3 sequence is 13 residues long. In germline, CDR1 is SGHRS, CDR2 YFSETQ. The DNA of the CDR3 is TGTGCCAGCAGCTTGGGACTAGTTAGCGAGCAGTTCTTC. It yields the protein CASSLGLVSEQFF.

This clonotype was counted only a few times. The chain uses TRBV18 and TRBJ2-2; TRBD2 might be the D (6 bases). There are 15 residues in the CDR3. Trimming left V 5 bases short and J 5 bases short, with 15 bases between. CDR1 and CDR2 from the germline V gene are KGHSH and LQKENI. CDR3 in DNA: TGTGCCAGCTCAACCGGGACTCCAGGGACCGGGGAGCTGTTTTTT. Encoded protein: CASSTGTPGTGELFF.

This clonotype came up a few times. The V call is TRBV28, the J call TRBJ2-3; D is unresolved. The DNA end is a closer match to TRBJ2-7, so the J assignment may be wrong. The CDR3 covers 11 residues. The germline gives CDR1 MDHEN, CDR2 SYDVKM. Here the CDR3 reads CASRNPYEQYF. DNA for the CDR3: TGTGCCAGCAGAAATCCCTACGAGCAGTACTTC.